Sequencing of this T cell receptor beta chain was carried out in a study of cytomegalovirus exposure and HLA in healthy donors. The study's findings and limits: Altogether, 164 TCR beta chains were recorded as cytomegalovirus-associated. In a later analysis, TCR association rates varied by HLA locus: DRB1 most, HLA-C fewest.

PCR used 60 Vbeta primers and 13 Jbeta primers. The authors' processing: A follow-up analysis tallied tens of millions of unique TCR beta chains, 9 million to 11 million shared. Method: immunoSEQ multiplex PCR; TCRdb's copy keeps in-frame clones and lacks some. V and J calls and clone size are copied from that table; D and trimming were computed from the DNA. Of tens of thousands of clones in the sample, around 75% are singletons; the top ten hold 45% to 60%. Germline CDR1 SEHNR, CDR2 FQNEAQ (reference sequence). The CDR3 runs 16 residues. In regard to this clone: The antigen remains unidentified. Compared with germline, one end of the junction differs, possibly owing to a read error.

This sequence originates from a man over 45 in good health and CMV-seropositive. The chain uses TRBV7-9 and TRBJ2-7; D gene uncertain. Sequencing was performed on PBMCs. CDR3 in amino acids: CSSSLGPATKSYEQYF. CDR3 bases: TGTTCCAGCAGCTTAGGTCCAGCAACTAAATCCTACGAGCAGTACTTC.